One and the same sample provided the 32 T cell receptor beta chains below, sequenced in a study of shared T cell receptors in the human thymus. Clones were sequenced by immunoSEQ multiplex PCR, and TCRdb holds only the in-frame ones, with some missing. The data show over 350,000 clones, 85% to 95% seen once. The sample was thymocytes. The receptors were sampled from a human donor.

The chain has TRBV9 and TRBJ2-1; D might be TRBD2 (6 bases). Trimming stripped 4 bases from V and 5 bases from J, with 19 bases between. This CDR3 has 16 amino acids. In germline, CDR1 is SGDLS, CDR2 YYNGEE. CDR3 DNA sequence: TGTGCCAGCAGCCCCAGCGTGGGGACTTTAAACAATGAGCAGTTCTTC. It specifies CASSPSVGTLNNEQFF.

This clone is a singleton in its sample. V and J are TRBV5-5 and TRBJ1-4, with TRBD1 matching over 9 bases. V lost 2 bases and J lost 8; bases outside the gene matches: 4. The CDR3 totals 14 residues. Germline V CDR1 and CDR2: SGHKS, YYEKEE (reference sequence). CDR3 residues: CASSLRDRDEKLFF. CDR3 nucleotides: TGTGCCAGCAGCTTAAGGGACAGGGACGAAAAACTGTTTTTT.

The chain is built from TRBV7-6 and TRBJ1-1; D ambiguous. There are 16 residues in the CDR3. V was trimmed by 5 bases and J by 5 bases, leaving 21 bases between them. CDR1 is SGHVS, CDR2 FNYEAQ, per germline. CDR3 loop: CASSSRATSLVTEAFF. The CDR3, as DNA: TGTGCCAGCAGCAGCCGGGCCACGTCCTTGGTAACTGAAGCTTTCTTT.

The V gene is TRBV7-6, the J gene TRBJ2-3; D is possibly TRBD1 (5 bases). The CDR3 contains 15 residues. V was cut by 2 bases and J by 4 bases, with 13 bases left in between. The V gene's germline CDR1 is SGHVS and CDR2 FNYEAQ. CDR3 in amino acids: CASSLRGADPDTQYF. The CDR3 region has the DNA TGTGCCAGCAGCTTAAGGGGCGCAGATCCAGATACGCAGTATTTT. Full variable domain (outside the CDR3, taken from reference TRBV7-6 and TRBJ2-3): GAGVSQSPRYKVTKRGQDVALRCDPISGHVSLYWYRQALGQGPEFLTYFNYEAQQDKSGLPNDRFSAERPEGSISTLTIQRTEQRDSAMYRCASSLRGADPDTQYFGPGTRLTVL.

The chain combines TRBV27 with TRBJ2-3; D possibly corresponds to TRBD1 (5 bases). Trimming cost V 4 bases and J 3 bases, with 14 bases left between them. The germline V gene encodes CDR1 MNHEY and CDR2 SMNVEV (reference sequence). The length of the CDR3 is 15 residues. The CDR3 loop reads CASSSLPQDTDTQYF. The CDR3 DNA reads as TGTGCCAGCAGTTCCCTACCACAGGATACAGATACGCAGTATTTT.

This chain connects TRBV5-6 to TRBJ1-1; D not resolved. There are 10 residues in the CDR3. Germline-derived CDR1 and CDR2 are SGHDT and YYEEEE. V dropped 7 bases and J dropped 7 bases, with 8 bases sitting between them. The DNA for the CDR3 is TGTGCCAGCGCCGGGTTTGAAGCTTTCTTT. Residues: CASAGFEAFF.

The rearrangement joins TRBV7-2 to TRBJ2-7; TRBD2 matches 7 bases. V gave up 5 bases and J gave up 5 bases; unmatched junction bases: 9. Germline CDR1 is SGHTA and CDR2 is FQGNSA. The CDR3 is 14 residues long. The CDR3, as DNA: TGTGCCAGCAGCCCACAGGCACGGGGGGACGAGCAGTACTTC. This sequence encodes CASSPQARGDEQYF.

The chain employs TRBV5-1 and TRBJ2-3; a weak D match, TRBD2 (7 bases). The V end was cut by 0 bases, the J end by 8 bases, with 25 bases between. CDR1 is SGHRS, CDR2 YFSETQ, per germline. The CDR3 is 18 residues long. The CDR3 protein is CASSLAGGESGKGVTQYF. Written as DNA, the CDR3 is TGCGCCAGCAGCTTGGCCGGGGGCGAAAGCGGGAAAGGGGTTACGCAGTATTTT.

The chain employs TRBV29-1 and TRBJ1-5; possible D gene TRBD1, 6 bases. V gave up 4 bases and J gave up 5 bases, with 15 bases separating them. Germline CDR1 SQVTM, CDR2 ANQGSEA. The CDR3 contains 14 residues. The CDR3 reads CSVVLDRRDQPQHF. The CDR3 DNA follows: TGCAGCGTTGTCCTGGACAGAAGGGATCAGCCCCAGCATTTT.

The rearrangement uses TRBV28 and TRBJ1-5, with TRBD1 matching 8 bases. The V and J ends lost 6 bases and 7 bases, in that order; junction bases with no gene match: 11. This CDR3 comprises 15 residues. CDR1 is MDHEN and CDR2 is SYDVKM in the germline V gene. The CDR3 sequence is CASRSRQGIRQPQHF. In nucleotides, the CDR3 is TGTGCCAGCAGATCAAGACAGGGGATCAGGCAGCCCCAGCATTTT.

This sequence joins TRBV27 and TRBJ2-7, with 7 bases aligning to TRBD1. V gave up 8 bases and J gave up 2 bases; unmatched junction bases: 3. The germline gives CDR1 MNHEY, CDR2 SMNVEV (reference sequence). CDR3 length: 12 amino acids. Written as DNA, the CDR3 is TGTGCCAGCTGGGACAGCCCCTACGAGCAGTACTTC. It specifies CASWDSPYEQYF.

In its sample, this clone was seen once. This chain joins TRBV4-3 and TRBJ2-4; 7 positions agree with TRBD2. The J segment lost 3 bases and the V segment lost 3 bases, leaving 8 bases of the junction unmatched. This CDR3 comprises 16 residues. The V gene's germline CDR1 is LGHNA and CDR2 YSLEER. CDR3: CASSHQTGTNKNIQYF. Here the CDR3 DNA reads TGCGCCAGCAGCCATCAAACCGGGACTAACAAAAACATTCAGTACTTC.

The V gene is TRBV27, the J gene TRBJ2-2; 12 nucleotides line up with TRBD2. Looked up from germline, CDR1 is MNHEY and CDR2 is SMNVEV (reference sequence). J was trimmed by 6 bases and V by 5 bases; bases with no gene match: 7. This CDR3 has 16 amino acids. The CDR3: CASSPLAGGVAGELFF. Here the CDR3 DNA reads TGTGCCAGCAGTCCCCTAGCGGGAGGGGTTGCCGGGGAGCTGTTTTTT.

The chain combines TRBV6-6 with TRBJ2-1, with D tentatively TRBD1 or TRBD2 (6 bases each). V shed 6 bases and J shed 7 bases, with 19 bases lying between them. CDR1 is MNHNY, CDR2 SVGAGI, per germline (reference sequence). The CDR3 is made up of 15 amino acids. CDR3 coding DNA: TGTGCCAGCAGGAAAGGGGGGAAAACGCGGAATGAGCAGTTCTTC. It translates to CASRKGGKTRNEQFF.

V is TRBV7-6 and J is TRBJ2-3; D may match TRBD1 or TRBD2 (6 bases each). Germline lookup yields CDR1 SGHVS and CDR2 FNYEAQ. CDR3 length: 15 amino acids. The V end lost 3 bases, the J end lost 1 base, and 11 bases lay between the germline ends. CDR3 nucleotides: TGTGCCAGCAGCTTCGGGGGCAGACGCACAGATACGCAGTATTTT. It codes for CASSFGGRRTDTQYF.

This chain connects TRBV9 to TRBJ2-5; maybe TRBD1 (6 bases). Trimming left V 3 bases short and J 5 bases short, with 11 bases between. Germline V gene sequence: CDR1 SGDLS, CDR2 YYNGEE. This CDR3 comprises 13 residues. CDR3 coding DNA: TGTGCCAGCAGCGGCCAGGGGTTGGAGACCCAGTACTTC. Encoded protein: CASSGQGLETQYF.

This clone has more than one count but fewer than ten. CDR3 region: CASSFWGQGNQPQHF. DNA for the CDR3: TGTGCCAGCAGTTTCTGGGGACAGGGGAATCAGCCCCAGCATTTT. The chain uses TRBV28 and TRBJ1-5; 10 nucleotides agree with TRBD1. Trimming at V came to 3 bases and at J to 4 bases, leaving 3 bases not matched to a gene. The CDR3 is made up of 15 amino acids. The V gene's germline CDR1 is MDHEN and CDR2 SYDVKM. Combining the CDR3 with reference TRBV28 and TRBJ1-5 gives the whole variable domain DVKVTQSSRYLVKRTGEKVFLECVQDMDHENMFWYRQDPGLGLRLIYFSYDVKMKEKGDIPEGYSVSREKKERFSLILESASTNQTSMYLCASSFWGQGNQPQHFGDGTRLSIL.

The V and J genes are TRBV10-3 and TRBJ2-7; 7 bases are shared with TRBD2. With 4 bases clipped from V and 2 bases from J, the junction kept 2 bases outside the gene matches. The CDR3 runs 13 residues. Germline CDR1 is ENHRY and CDR2 is SYGVKD. The CDR3 here is CAISGGTTYEQYF. CDR3 DNA: TGTGCCATCAGTGGTGGGACTACCTACGAGCAGTACTTC.

The chain uses TRBV21-1 and TRBJ1-5; the table names TRBD1, a call not compared with the DNA. TRBV21-1 is a recognized pseudogene. The CDR3 length is 17 residues. CDR3: CARKGRAVFYSNQPQHF. As DNA, the CDR3 is TGTGCCAGGAAGGGCAGGGCAGTTTTTTATAGCAATCAGCCCCAGCATTTT.

The J gene is TRBJ2-1, the V gene TRBV18; D gene ambiguous. The CDR3 sequence is 18 residues long. V was shortened by 2 bases and J by 8 bases, with 25 bases between the two germline ends. Germline CDR1 reads KGHSH; CDR2 reads LQKENI. CDR3 sequence (DNA): TGTGCCAGCTCACCAAGGCCGGGTAGTTGCCCCTGCGGCGATGAGCAGTTCTTC. It yields the protein CASSPRPGSCPCGDEQFF.

To note about this clone: Sequence at one end of the junction differs from germline and may be a read error. Here the CDR3 DNA reads TGCACCAGCAGCCAAGTTGGGCAGAGCTACGAGCAGTACTTC. It translates to CTSSQVGQSYEQYF. This chain connects TRBV4-3 to TRBJ2-7; D is uncertain. The CDR3 extends over 14 amino acids. The germline CDR1 and CDR2 sequences are LGHNA and YSLEER.

The chain has TRBV7-6 and TRBJ2-1; 8 bases match TRBD1. The germline gives CDR1 SGHVS, CDR2 FNYEAQ. The CDR3 loop spans 15 amino acids. With 5 bases clipped from V and 7 bases from J, the junction kept 10 bases outside the gene matches. CDR3 sequence: CASSPRTGSWNEQFF. CDR3 in DNA: TGTGCCAGCAGCCCTAGGACAGGGAGTTGGAATGAGCAGTTCTTC.

The rearrangement uses TRBV28 and TRBJ1-2, with TRBD1 as a possible D gene (6 bases). V gave up 5 bases and J gave up 3 bases, with 16 bases separating them. The CDR3 contains 15 residues. Germline V gives CDR1 MDHEN, CDR2 SYDVKM. CDR3 DNA sequence: TGTGCCAGCAGTCCAGGGGATCCCCTGTACTATGGCTACACCTTC. Residues: CASSPGDPLYYGYTF.

In the case of this clone: Within the sample, other DNA sequences also encode this same CDR3. The CDR3 region has the DNA TGTGCCAGCAGTTTAGGGAGCTCCTACAATGAGCAGTTCTTC. Amino acids: CASSLGSSYNEQFF. The rearrangement links TRBV28 to TRBJ2-1; perhaps TRBD2 as D (5 bases). This CDR3 has 14 amino acids. The germline CDR1 and CDR2 sequences are MDHEN and SYDVKM. V was shortened by 2 bases and J by 0 bases, with 5 bases between the two germline ends.

The genes are TRBV11-2 and TRBJ2-4; maybe TRBD2 (5 bases). The CDR3 loop spans 17 amino acids. The ends were cut back, 0 bases at V and 0 bases at J, with 12 bases in the middle. Germline V CDR1 and CDR2: SGHAT, FQNNGV. CDR3 in amino acids: CASSLDCGRLAKNIQYF. The CDR3 DNA is TGTGCCAGCAGCTTAGATTGTGGGAGATTAGCCAAAAACATTCAGTACTTC.

This chain links TRBV7-2 with TRBJ2-2; a weak D match, TRBD2 (6 bases). V lost 0 bases to trimming and J lost 2 bases, with 16 bases between them. Germline V gives CDR1 SGHTA, CDR2 FQGNSA. The CDR3 is 18 amino acids. The CDR3 nucleotides read TGTGCCAGCAGCTTAGCGGGCCCTGCGGCGGGAAACACCGGGGAGCTGTTTTTT. Translated: CASSLAGPAAGNTGELFF. Using reference TRBV7-2 and TRBJ2-2 for the parts outside the CDR3, the full variable domain is GAGVSQSPSNKVTEKGKDVELRCDPISGHTALYWYRQSLGQGLEFLIYFQGNSAPDKSGLPSDRFSAERTGGSVSTLTIQRTQQEDSAVYLCASSLAGPAAGNTGELFFGEGSRLTVL.

This chain connects TRBV2 to TRBJ2-7; D unclear. Trimming took 5 bases from V and 1 from J, leaving 9 bases between them. The CDR3 extends over 13 amino acids. Looked up from germline, CDR1 is SNHLY and CDR2 is FYNNEI. For the CDR3, the DNA is TGTGCCAGCAGTTTCCTTGGGTCCTACGAGCAGTACTTC. Residues: CASSFLGSYEQYF. Combining the CDR3 with reference TRBV2 and TRBJ2-7 gives the whole variable domain EPEVTQTPSHQVTQMGQEVILRCVPISNHLYFYWYRQILGQKVEFLVSFYNNEISEKSEIFDDQFSVERPDGSNFTLKIRSTKLEDSAMYFCASSFLGSYEQYFGPGTRLTVT.

The V gene is TRBV4-1, the J gene TRBJ2-1; the D gene is possibly TRBD2 (7 bases). Germline-derived CDR1 and CDR2 are MGHRA and YSYEKL. The V and J ends lost 2 bases and 9 bases respectively, with 11 bases between them. The CDR3 sequence is 13 residues long. The CDR3 bases are TGCGCCAGCAGCCAATCGGGGGGCTCTGAGCAGTTCTTC. Translation: CASSQSGGSEQFF.

The chain combines TRBV18 with TRBJ2-1, with no clear D. This CDR3 has 11 residues. CDR1 is KGHSH and CDR2 is LQKENI in the germline V gene. Trimming removed 1 base at V and 10 bases at J, with 5 bases between. The CDR3 loop reads CASSPQQEQFF. In nucleotides, the CDR3 is TGTGCCAGCTCACCACAGCAAGAGCAGTTCTTC.

The chain carries TRBV5-4 and TRBJ1-2, with 9 bases identical to TRBD1. Losses at the gene ends were 0 bases for V and 6 bases for J; bases not matched to a gene: 3. CDR1 and CDR2 from the germline V gene are SGHNT and YYREEE (reference sequence). CDR3 length equals 14 residues. The CDR3 DNA is TGTGCCAGCAGCTTGGGGGACAGGGACAATGGCTACACCTTC. It translates to CASSLGDRDNGYTF.

In DNA, the CDR3 is TGTGCCAGCAGTTCCCCTCCGACTAGCGGCTACGAGCAGTACTTC. It specifies CASSSPPTSGYEQYF. The chain has TRBV27 and TRBJ2-7, with 9 bases that match TRBD2. The junction had 7 bases not matched to a gene; V was cut back by 4 bases and J by 3 bases. CDR1 MNHEY and CDR2 SMNVEV come from the germline V gene (reference sequence). The CDR3 consists of 15 residues.

J is TRBJ2-7 and V is TRBV7-2, with 7 bases aligning to TRBD2. Per the germline V gene, CDR1 is SGHTA and CDR2 is FQGNSA. The V and J ends lost 5 bases and 5 bases, in that order; junction bases with no gene match: 21. The CDR3 is made up of 18 amino acids. The CDR3 nucleotides read TGTGCCAGCAGCCCATACCCCTCTCTAGCGGACCCTAATCACGAGCAGTACTTC. Translating gives CASSPYPSLADPNHEQYF. The full variable domain, its missing parts supplied by reference TRBV7-2 and TRBJ2-7, is GAGVSQSPSNKVTEKGKDVELRCDPISGHTALYWYRQSLGQGLEFLIYFQGNSAPDKSGLPSDRFSAERTGGSVSTLTIQRTQQEDSAVYLCASSPYPSLADPNHEQYFGPGTRLTVT.